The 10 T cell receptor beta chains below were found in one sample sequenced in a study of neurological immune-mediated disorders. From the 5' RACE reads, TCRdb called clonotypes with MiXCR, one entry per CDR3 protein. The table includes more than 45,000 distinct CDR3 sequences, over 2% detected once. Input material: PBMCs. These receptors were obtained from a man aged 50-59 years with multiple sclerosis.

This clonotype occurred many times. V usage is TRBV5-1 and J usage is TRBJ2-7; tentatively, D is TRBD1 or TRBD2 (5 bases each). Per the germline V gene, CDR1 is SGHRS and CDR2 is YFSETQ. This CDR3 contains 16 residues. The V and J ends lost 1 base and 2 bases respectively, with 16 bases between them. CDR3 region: CASSLSTGTPTYEQYF. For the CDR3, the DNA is TGCGCCAGCAGCTTGTCCACCGGGACCCCAACCTACGAGCAGTACTTC.

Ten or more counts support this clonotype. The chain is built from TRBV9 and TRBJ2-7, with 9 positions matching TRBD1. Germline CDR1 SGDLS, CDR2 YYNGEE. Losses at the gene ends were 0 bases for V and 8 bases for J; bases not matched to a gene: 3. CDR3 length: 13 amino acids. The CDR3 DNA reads TGTGCCAGCAGCGTAGCTGGGACAGGGAAGCAGTACTTC. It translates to CASSVAGTGKQYF.

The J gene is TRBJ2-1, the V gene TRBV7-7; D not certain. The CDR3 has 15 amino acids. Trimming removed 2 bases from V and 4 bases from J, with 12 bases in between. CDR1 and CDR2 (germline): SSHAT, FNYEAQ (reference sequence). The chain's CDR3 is CASSLIDQKYNEQFF. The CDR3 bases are TGTGCCAGCAGCTTAATAGACCAGAAGTACAATGAGCAGTTCTTC.

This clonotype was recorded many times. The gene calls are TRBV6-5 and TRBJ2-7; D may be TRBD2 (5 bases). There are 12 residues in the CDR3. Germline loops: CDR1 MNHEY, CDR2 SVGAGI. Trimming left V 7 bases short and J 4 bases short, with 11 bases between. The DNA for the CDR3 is TGTGCCAGCACAGCGGCCGGTTACGAGCAGTACTTC. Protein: CASTAAGYEQYF.

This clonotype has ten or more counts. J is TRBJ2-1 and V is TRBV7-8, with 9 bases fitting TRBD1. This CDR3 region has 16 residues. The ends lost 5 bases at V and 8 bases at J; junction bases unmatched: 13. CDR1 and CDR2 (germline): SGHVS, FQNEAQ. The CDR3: CASSPLAGTGLDEQFF. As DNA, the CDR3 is TGTGCCAGCAGCCCCCTGGCCGGGACAGGGTTGGATGAGCAGTTCTTC.

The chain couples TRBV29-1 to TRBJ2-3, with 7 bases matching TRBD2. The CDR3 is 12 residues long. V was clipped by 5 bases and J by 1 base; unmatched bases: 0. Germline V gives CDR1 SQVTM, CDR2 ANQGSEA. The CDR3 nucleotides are TGCAGCGTTCTAGCGGGCACAGATACGCAGTATTTT. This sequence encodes CSVLAGTDTQYF.

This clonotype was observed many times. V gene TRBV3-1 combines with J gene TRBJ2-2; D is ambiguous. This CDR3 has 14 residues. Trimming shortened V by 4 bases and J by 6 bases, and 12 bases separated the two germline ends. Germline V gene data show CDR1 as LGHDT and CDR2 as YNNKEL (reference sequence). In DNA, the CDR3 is TGTGCCAGCAGCCGGGCCCGTTTAGCCGGGGAGCTGTTTTTT. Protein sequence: CASSRARLAGELFF.

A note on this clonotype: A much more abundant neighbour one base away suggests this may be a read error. The chain's CDR3 is CSARTTGKTIYF. The CDR3 DNA is TGCAGTGCAAGGACAACTGGAAAAACCATATATTTT. V is TRBV20-1 and J is TRBJ1-3; tentative D call: TRBD1 (5 bases). CDR1 DFQATT and CDR2 SNEGSKA come from the germline V gene (reference sequence). The CDR3 is 12 residues long.

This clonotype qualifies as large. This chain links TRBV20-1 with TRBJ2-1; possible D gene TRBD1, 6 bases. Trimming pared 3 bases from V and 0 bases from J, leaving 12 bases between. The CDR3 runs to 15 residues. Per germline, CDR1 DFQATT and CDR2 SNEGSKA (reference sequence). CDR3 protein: CSARDHRVSYNEQFF. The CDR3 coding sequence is TGCAGTGCTAGGGACCACAGGGTCTCCTACAATGAGCAGTTCTTC.

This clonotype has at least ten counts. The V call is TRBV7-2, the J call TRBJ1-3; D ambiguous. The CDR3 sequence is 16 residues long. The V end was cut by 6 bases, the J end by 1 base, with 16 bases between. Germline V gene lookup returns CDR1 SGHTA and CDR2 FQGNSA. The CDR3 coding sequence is TGTGCCAGCAGTATCACCGGGGTTAGGTCTGGAAACACCATATATTTT. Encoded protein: CASSITGVRSGNTIYF.